The rows below give T cell receptor beta chains drawn from one sample of a study of early T cells in non-severe SARS-CoV-2 infection. TCRdb re-analysed the 5' RACE reads in MiXCR, keeping a single row per CDR3 protein. The table lists about 55,000 distinct CDR3 sequences, under 8% of them singletons, with roughly 5.6% in the top ten. Sequencing used whole blood, obtained at baseline. The origin of the receptors is an adult who was a healthcare worker with PCR-confirmed SARS-CoV-2 infection or an uninfected control (not recorded which). CDR3s include the opening cysteine and the closing phenylalanine or tryptophan.

CDR3	V	J
CASRRSGSTDTQYF	TRBV25-1	TRBJ2-3
CASSPAGLAGGGGGELFF	TRBV4-2	TRBJ2-2
CASSFEGHSNQPQHF	TRBV7-2	TRBJ1-5
CASSSGTLNYGYTF	TRBV5-4	TRBJ1-2
CASSLLGLEAFF	TRBV7-2	TRBJ1-1
CASSQDLVTREGGVTVGYTF	TRBV3-1	TRBJ1-2
CASSYSRQNTEAFF	TRBV6-6	TRBJ1-1
CATSERTSSEPFF	TRBV24-1	TRBJ2-1
CASSLQGWGNTIYF	TRBV7-2	TRBJ1-3
CASSQGPIYEQYF	TRBV5-6	TRBJ2-7
CASSYSGPDYEQYF	TRBV6-6	TRBJ2-7
CASSPGTARGNVLTF	TRBV5-4	TRBJ2-6
CASSYSILDGRTEAFF	TRBV6-2/TRBV6-3	TRBJ1-1
CASSLSIGLGSYNEQFF	TRBV12-3/TRBV12-4	TRBJ2-1
CASSQVYTGGEETQYF	TRBV4-1	TRBJ2-5
CASSPGGLGTEAFF	TRBV5-4	TRBJ1-1
CASSLEGSSYNEQFF	TRBV7-2	TRBJ2-1
CASSLSGSSPLHF	TRBV5-1	TRBJ1-6
CASSLMSGNQPQHF	TRBV5-1	TRBJ1-5
CASSQDPSGGAETQYF	TRBV4-3	TRBJ2-5
CSAGGRDYSPLHF	TRBV20-1	TRBJ1-6
CSAPGSYNEQFF	TRBV20-1	TRBJ2-1
CASSLQGAEAFF	TRBV5-6	TRBJ1-1
CASSSNREETQYF	TRBV7-2	TRBJ2-5
CASSYRSRQGFSYNEQFF	TRBV27	TRBJ2-1
CASSRAGVSKNIQYF	TRBV6-5	TRBJ2-4
CASSLRGGIEQFF	TRBV7-2	TRBJ2-1
CASSFTANYGYTF	TRBV7-9	TRBJ1-2
CSAQVPFWRGETYEQYF	TRBV20-1	TRBJ2-7
CASNNPLSGTGLYF	TRBV2	TRBJ2-7
CASSDRARNTEAFF	TRBV2	TRBJ1-1
CASSHLSHSNSPLHF	TRBV4-3	TRBJ1-6
CSAAAQGTGADTQYF	TRBV20-1	TRBJ2-3
CASSPNSPGLHTGELFF	TRBV3-2	TRBJ2-2
CSAGGQGSSYEQYF	TRBV29-1	TRBJ2-7
CASSLDLLTSYNEQFF	TRBV11-2	TRBJ2-1
CSVEGGTGIGYTF	TRBV29-1	TRBJ1-2
CASRNDRGSGETQYF	TRBV12-3/TRBV12-4	TRBJ2-5
CAIGNRGNSPLHF	TRBV10-3	TRBJ1-6
CATQGAADTQYF	TRBV7-2	TRBJ2-3
CASSSPGHMNTEAFF	TRBV18	TRBJ1-1
CSARTAGSKIAVGDEQFF	TRBV20-1	TRBJ2-1
CASSLGRRLSGYTF	TRBV11-2	TRBJ1-2
CASSLRAGAIYEQYF	TRBV5-1	TRBJ2-7
CASSLTGKGGATDTQYF	TRBV7-3	TRBJ2-3
CASSQAAGDNTGELFF	TRBV4-2	TRBJ2-2
CASSLEALGTNSPLHF	TRBV5-1	TRBJ1-6
CASRLVGSSYNEQFF	TRBV12-2	TRBJ2-1
CASSYSLRQGSYEQYF	TRBV6-2/TRBV6-3	TRBJ2-7
CSVETVSYEQYF	TRBV29-1	TRBJ2-7
CASSFERGGDTQYF	TRBV5-4	TRBJ2-3